This TCR beta chain was captured in a study of cytomegalovirus exposure and HLA in healthy donors. About the research overall: Out of a few hundred genotyped donors, about 76% belonged to the Caucasian-associated ancestry cluster.

Points from the study as a whole: The authors confirmed in vitro that a few CMV-associated chains were specific for CMV antigens. The number of N-insertions in an Asian-associated ancestry cluster was reportedly below the 666-donor mean in a later analysis. Presence/absence comparisons presumed near-even sequencing depth among donors.

PCR employed 60 Vbeta and 13 Jbeta primers. Assay: immunoSEQ multiplex PCR; the TCRdb copy retains only in-frame clones and omits some. The sample has some 65,000 clones, 62% seen once. On this clone itself: Its antigen is still unknown.

The CDR3 sequence is 12 residues long. V lost 5 bases to trimming and J lost 14 bases; unmatched junction nucleotides: 6. Germline CDR1 reads SGHTA; CDR2 reads FQGNSA. The V and J genes are TRBV7-2 and TRBJ1-6; 7 bases align to TRBD1. The sequence was obtained from a man aged 25 to 45 in good health and CMV-seronegative. Input material: PBMCs. The CDR3 reads CASSHPTGTLHF. The CDR3 DNA follows: TGTGCCAGCAGCCACCCGACAGGGACCCTCCACTTT.